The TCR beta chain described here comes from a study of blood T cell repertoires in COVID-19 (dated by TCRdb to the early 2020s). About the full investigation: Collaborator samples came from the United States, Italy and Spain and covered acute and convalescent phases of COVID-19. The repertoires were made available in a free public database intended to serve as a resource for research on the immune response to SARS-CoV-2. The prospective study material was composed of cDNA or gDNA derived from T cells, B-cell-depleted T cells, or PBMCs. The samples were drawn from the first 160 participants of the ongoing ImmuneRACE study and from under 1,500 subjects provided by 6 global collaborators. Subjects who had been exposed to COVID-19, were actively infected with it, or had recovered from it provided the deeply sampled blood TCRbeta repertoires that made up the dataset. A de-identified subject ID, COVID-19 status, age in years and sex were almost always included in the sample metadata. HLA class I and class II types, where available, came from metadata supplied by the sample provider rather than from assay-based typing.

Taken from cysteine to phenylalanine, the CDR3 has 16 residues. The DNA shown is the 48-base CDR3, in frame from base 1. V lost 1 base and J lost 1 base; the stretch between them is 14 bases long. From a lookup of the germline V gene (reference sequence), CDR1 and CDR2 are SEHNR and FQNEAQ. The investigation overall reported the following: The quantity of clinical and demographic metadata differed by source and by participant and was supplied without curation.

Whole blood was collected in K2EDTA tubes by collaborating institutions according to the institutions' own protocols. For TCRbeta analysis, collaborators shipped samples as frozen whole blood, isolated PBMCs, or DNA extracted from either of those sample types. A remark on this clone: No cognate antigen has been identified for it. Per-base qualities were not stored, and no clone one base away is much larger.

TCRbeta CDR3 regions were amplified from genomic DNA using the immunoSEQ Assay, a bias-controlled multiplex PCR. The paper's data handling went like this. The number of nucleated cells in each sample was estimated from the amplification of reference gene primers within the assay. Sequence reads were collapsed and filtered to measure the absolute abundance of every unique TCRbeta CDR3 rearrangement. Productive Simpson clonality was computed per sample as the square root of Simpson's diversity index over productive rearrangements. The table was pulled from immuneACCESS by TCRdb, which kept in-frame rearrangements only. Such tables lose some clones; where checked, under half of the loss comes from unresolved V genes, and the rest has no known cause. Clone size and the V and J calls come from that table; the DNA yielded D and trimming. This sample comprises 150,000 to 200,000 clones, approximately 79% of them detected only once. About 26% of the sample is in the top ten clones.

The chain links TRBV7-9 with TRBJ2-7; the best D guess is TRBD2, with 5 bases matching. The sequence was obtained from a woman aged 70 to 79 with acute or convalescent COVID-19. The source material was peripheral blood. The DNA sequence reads TGTGCCAGCAGCTTAGGATTAAGCGGCACGTCCTACGAGCAGTACTTC. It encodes CASSLGLSGTSYEQYF.